A selection of T cell receptor beta chains follows, all from one sample in a study of blood T cell repertoires in COVID-19. The data were produced by immunoSEQ multiplex PCR, yet TCRdb's version contains in-frame clones alone and is incomplete. The data show about 480,000 clones, roughly 89% seen once. The source material was peripheral blood. The receptors stem from a woman between 45 and 60 years old with COVID-19, enrolled during active disease. CDR3s include the opening cysteine and the closing phenylalanine or tryptophan. Expanded clones are given a class, and other clones once, few, many or no size at all.

CDR3: CASSELGLVNVKNIQYF
V: TRBV2
J: TRBJ2-4
size: .

CDR3: CASSFPSGVGEQYF
V: TRBV5-6
J: TRBJ2-7
size: .

CDR3: CASSLSTPTRQFTDTQYF
V: TRBV5-1
J: TRBJ2-3
size: once

CDR3: CASGSTLNEQFF
V: TRBV27
J: TRBJ2-1
size: .

CDR3: CASSPPPGQGRPQHF
V: TRBV18
J: TRBJ1-5
size: few

CDR3: CASSEFPQGEQYF
V: TRBV10-1
J: TRBJ2-7
size: .

CDR3: CASSLAGAYEQYF
V: TRBV12-3/TRBV12-4
J: TRBJ2-7
size: .

CDR3: CASSSRTGGVKYGYTF
V: TRBV7-9
J: TRBJ1-2
size: .

CDR3: CASSSGQGHFGNTIYF
V: TRBV28
J: TRBJ1-3
size: .

CDR3: CASSITNSILTEKLFF
V: TRBV11-2
J: TRBJ1-4
size: .

CDR3: CASGEGATNEKLFF
V: TRBV6-6
J: TRBJ1-4
size: .